The 30 T cell receptor beta chains presented below share a single source sample, sequenced in a study of T cell responses to AZD1222 COVID-19 vaccine. Only in-frame clones appear in the TCRdb table, and some are missing; sequencing was by immunoSEQ multiplex PCR. The sample includes roughly 96,000 clones, 80% to 90% seen only once; the top ten take roughly 1.7%. Specimen: peripheral blood, collected on day 0 of AZD1222 vaccination. Receptors originate from an adult in good health.

This clone was detected only a few times. The gene calls are TRBV13 and TRBJ2-1; 8 nucleotides agree with TRBD1. Trimming at V came to 3 bases and at J to 9 bases, leaving 10 bases not matched to a gene. CDR1 PRHDT and CDR2 FYEKMQ come from the germline V gene (reference sequence). The CDR3 is 15 amino acids. The CDR3 loop is CASSFTQGAMVEQFF. The CDR3 DNA follows: TGTGCCAGCAGCTTTACTCAGGGGGCAATGGTTGAGCAGTTCTTC.

V usage is TRBV28 and J usage is TRBJ2-5; D is ambiguous. The CDR3 runs 12 residues. V was cut by 6 bases and J by 5 bases, with 10 bases left in between. Germline V gene sequence: CDR1 MDHEN, CDR2 SYDVKM. Written as DNA, the CDR3 is TGTGCCAGCAGAGAATCTGGGGAGACCCAGTACTTC. Translating it yields CASRESGETQYF.

This clone was recorded a few times. The chain uses TRBV19 and TRBJ1-2; possible D gene TRBD1, 5 bases. This CDR3 contains 17 residues. Germline loops: CDR1 LNHDA, CDR2 SQIVND (reference sequence). The ends were cut back, 3 bases at V and 4 bases at J, with 21 bases in the middle. In nucleotides, the CDR3 is TGTGCCAGTAGTATTAGCGGGACCGCAAAAGGGATCTATGGCTACACCTTC. This encodes CASSISGTAKGIYGYTF.

This clone was seen more than once but under ten times. The gene calls are TRBV28 and TRBJ1-5; D possibly corresponds to TRBD1 (5 bases). Germline V gene lookup returns CDR1 MDHEN and CDR2 SYDVKM. This CDR3 is built from 16 residues. V lost 5 bases and J lost 0, with 14 bases in between. The CDR3 sequence: CASSPPGRGSNQPQHF. Written as DNA, the CDR3 is TGTGCCAGCAGTCCACCAGGGAGGGGTAGCAATCAGCCCCAGCATTTT.

The chain employs TRBV9 and TRBJ2-3, with TRBD2 matching over 7 bases. V was pared by 2 bases and J by 1 base, with 4 bases of the junction left unmatched. CDR3 size: 15 residues. CDR1 and CDR2 from the germline V gene are SGDLS and YYNGEE. The chain's CDR3 is CASSVGGRGTDTQYF. DNA for the CDR3: TGTGCCAGCAGCGTCGGGGGGAGAGGCACAGATACGCAGTATTTT.

The chain couples TRBV28 to TRBJ2-6; the D gene is possibly TRBD2 (5 bases). CDR1 MDHEN and CDR2 SYDVKM come from the germline V gene. This CDR3 contains 15 residues. V lost 3 bases to trimming and J lost 2 bases, with 8 bases between them. For the CDR3, the DNA is TGTGCCAGCAGTTTTTCGGGGACTGGGGCCAACGTCCTGACTTTC. Translation gives CASSFSGTGANVLTF.

The genes are TRBV5-1 and TRBJ2-7; 7 bases map to TRBD2. V was pared by 2 bases and J by 0 bases, with 2 bases of the junction left unmatched. There are 14 residues in the CDR3. Germline V gene lookup returns CDR1 SGHRS and CDR2 YFSETQ. The CDR3 spells CASSLAGSSYEQYF. The CDR3 DNA is TGCGCCAGCAGCTTAGCGGGGAGCTCCTACGAGCAGTACTTC. Complete variable domain (other parts from reference TRBV5-1 and TRBJ2-7): KAGVTQTPRYLIKTRGQQVTLSCSPISGHRSVSWYQQTPGQGLQFLFEYFSETQRNKGNFPGRFSGRQFSNSRSEMNVSTLELGDSALYLCASSLAGSSYEQYFGPGTRLTVT.

This clone has only one observation. The chain recombines TRBV5-1 with TRBJ2-1, with 10 bases aligning to TRBD2. The CDR3 loop spans 14 amino acids. V was pared by 2 bases and J by 5 bases, with 1 base of the junction left unmatched. CDR1 is SGHRS, CDR2 YFSETQ, per germline. The CDR3 DNA is TGCGCCAGCAGCTTACTAGCGGGGAACAATGAGCAGTTCTTC. Translated, it gives CASSLLAGNNEQFF.

Remarks on this clone: A junction boundary mismatches the germline segment, possibly from a read error. The V and J genes are TRBV7-7 and TRBJ2-5; 12 bases align to TRBD2. CDR3 size: 16 residues. CDR1 and CDR2 from the germline V gene are SSHAT and FNYEAQ (reference sequence). The CDR3 protein is CASSLAGGPNQETQYF. The CDR3 DNA sequence: TGTGCTAGCAGCCTAGCGGGGGGGCCGAACCAAGAGACCCAGTACTTC. Using reference TRBV7-7 and TRBJ2-5 for the parts outside the CDR3, the full variable domain is GAGVSQSPRYKVTKRGQDVTLRCDPISSHATLYWYQQALGQGPEFLTYFNYEAQPDKSGLPSDRFSAERPEGSISTLTIQRTEQRDSAMYRCASSLAGGPNQETQYFGPGTRLLVL.

The chain couples TRBV28 to TRBJ1-2; tentative D call: TRBD1 (5 bases). Germline V gene sequence: CDR1 MDHEN, CDR2 SYDVKM. V lost 3 bases, J lost 4 bases, and 12 bases lay in between. The CDR3 runs to 14 residues. CDR3 sequence reads: CASSFAGSTYGYTF. For the CDR3, the DNA is TGTGCCAGCAGTTTCGCAGGGAGTACCTATGGCTACACCTTC.

The genes are TRBV6-5 and TRBJ2-7, with D perhaps being TRBD1 or TRBD2 (5 bases each). The CDR3 contains 14 residues. V was clipped by 7 bases and J by 2 bases, with 15 bases between them. Per the germline V gene, CDR1 is MNHEY and CDR2 is SVGAGI. CDR3 sequence (DNA): TGTGCCAGCATTGGGGCTAGCCGAACCTACGAGCAGTACTTC. Translated: CASIGASRTYEQYF.

V and J are TRBV5-1 and TRBJ2-1, with 7 nucleotides matching TRBD1. This CDR3 has 14 residues. Germline CDR1 is SGHRS and CDR2 is YFSETQ. V trimming: 3 bases; J trimming: 10 bases; junction bases outside the gene matches: 10. The CDR3 nucleotides read TGCGCCAGCAGCTATGGGGACAGACTCGAGGAGCAGTTCTTC. Protein: CASSYGDRLEEQFF.

V and J are TRBV4-3 and TRBJ2-1; D unresolved. Per germline, CDR1 LGHNA and CDR2 YSLEER. The V gene lost 0 bases and the J gene lost 0 bases, with 9 bases spanning the gap. The CDR3 consists of 16 residues. The CDR3 loop is CASSQDSGDSYNEQFF. CDR3 DNA sequence: TGCGCCAGCAGCCAAGATAGTGGGGACTCCTACAATGAGCAGTTCTTC.

This chain uses TRBV7-2 with TRBJ1-5; no clear D gene. V gave up 6 bases and J gave up 8 bases, with 17 bases separating them. Per the germline V gene, CDR1 is SGHTA and CDR2 is FQGNSA. The CDR3 is 14 amino acids. This chain's CDR3 is CASRKEIGEEPQHF. The DNA of the CDR3 is TGTGCCAGCAGAAAAGAGATAGGTGAGGAGCCCCAGCATTTT.

The rearrangement joins TRBV6-5 to TRBJ2-7, with 7 bases aligning to TRBD1. From germline, CDR1 is MNHEY and CDR2 SVGAGI. This CDR3 is 15 amino acids long. Losses at the gene ends were 3 bases for V and 2 bases for J; bases not matched to a gene: 7. This chain's CDR3 is CASSYNPGGTYEQYF. The CDR3, as DNA: TGTGCCAGCAGTTATAACCCAGGGGGAACCTACGAGCAGTACTTC.

This rearrangement joins TRBV20-1 to TRBJ1-2; tentative D call: TRBD1 (6 bases). The CDR3 contains 13 residues. Deletions cut 3 bases from V and 2 bases from J, with 10 bases between. Germline V lookup: CDR1 DFQATT, CDR2 SNEGSKA (reference sequence). This chain's CDR3 is CSASPTGNYGYTF. In DNA, the CDR3 is TGCAGTGCTAGTCCCACAGGGAACTATGGCTACACCTTC.

This clone was found a few times. V is TRBV29-1 and J is TRBJ1-1; D possibly corresponds to TRBD1 (5 bases). The CDR3 has 14 amino acids. V lost 3 bases and J 1 base, leaving 12 bases between the germline ends. Germline CDR1 SQVTM, CDR2 ANQGSEA. The DNA for the CDR3 is TGCAGCGTTGACCCCAACAGGCGGAACACTGAAGCTTTCTTT. It encodes CSVDPNRRNTEAFF.

As DNA, the CDR3 is TGCGCCAGCAGCTTGGAACAGGATAATTCACCCCTCCACTTT. Translating it yields CASSLEQDNSPLHF. The chain joins TRBV5-1 to TRBJ1-6; a possible D gene is TRBD1 (5 bases). Germline V gives CDR1 SGHRS, CDR2 YFSETQ. V lost 0 bases to trimming and J lost 5 bases, with 6 bases between them. The CDR3 covers 14 residues.

The chain combines TRBV21-1 with TRBJ1-2; TRBD1 is taken as the D call from the table, unchecked against the DNA. TRBV21-1 is marked as a pseudogene. The CDR3 extends over 19 amino acids. In DNA form, the CDR3 reads TGTGCCAGCAGCAAAGAGAATCGGGACAGGGGGCCTGGACCGAAAGGCTACACCTTC. Translation gives CASSKENRDRGPGPKGYTF.

The V and J genes are TRBV12-5 and TRBJ1-1; 9 positions agree with TRBD1. The CDR3 length is 14 residues. Trimming cost V 6 bases and J 3 bases; bases outside gene matches: 5. The germline V gene encodes CDR1 LGHNT and CDR2 FRNRAP. The CDR3 region has the DNA TGTGCTAGTGGACCGGGACAGGGCGACACTGAAGCTTTCTTT. As protein: CASGPGQGDTEAFF.

J is TRBJ2-3 and V is TRBV6-4; no clear D gene. The CDR3 contains 14 residues. Per the germline V gene, CDR1 is MRHNA and CDR2 is SNTAGT. Deletions cut 2 bases from V and 3 bases from J, with 9 bases between. CDR3 loop: CASSDGLGTDTQYF. Here the CDR3 DNA reads TGTGCCAGCAGTGACGGCCTAGGTACAGATACGCAGTATTTT.

The DNA for the CDR3 is TGCAGCGTTGAAGGTAGTCAGGATGGGGGCTACACCTTC. Translated, it gives CSVEGSQDGGYTF. The rearrangement joins TRBV29-1 to TRBJ1-2, with D unresolved. The length of the CDR3 is 13 residues. V was pared by 1 base and J by 8 bases, with 14 bases between. Per germline, CDR1 SQVTM and CDR2 ANQGSEA.

The V call is TRBV6-2 or TRBV6-3, the J call TRBJ2-1; D uncertain. V was shortened by 1 base and J by 6 bases, with 1 base between the two germline ends. Germline-derived CDR1 and CDR2 are MNHEY and SVGEGT. This CDR3 spans 11 amino acids. In nucleotides, the CDR3 is TGTGCCAGCAGTTACTTCAATGAGCAGTTCTTC. Its translation is CASSYFNEQFF.

The chain recombines TRBV4-3 with TRBJ2-7, with 8 bases identical to TRBD2. V dropped 4 bases and J dropped 4; count of bases not matched to a gene: 9. Germline V CDR1 and CDR2: LGHNA, YSLEER. The CDR3 loop spans 15 amino acids. The CDR3 region is CASSRDQRGWYEQYF. The CDR3 DNA reads as TGCGCCAGCAGCCGTGATCAGCGGGGGTGGTACGAGCAGTACTTC.

V is TRBV7-3 and J is TRBJ1-6; the match to TRBD1 covers 8 bases. Germline lookup yields CDR1 SGHTA and CDR2 FQGTGA. Trimming removed 5 bases from V and 8 bases from J; junction bases left unmatched: 11. This CDR3 region has 16 residues. The CDR3 region is CASSTQGAGKDSPLHF. In DNA, the CDR3 is TGTGCCAGCAGCACCCAGGGGGCAGGGAAAGATTCACCCCTCCACTTT.

The V gene is TRBV7-9, the J gene TRBJ1-2; D not certain. V was cut by 2 bases and J by 2 bases, with 6 bases left in between. The CDR3 consists of 13 residues. Germline V gene lookup returns CDR1 SEHNR and CDR2 FQNEAQ (reference sequence). Written as DNA, the CDR3 is TGTGCCAGCAGCTTAAAAGGGAACTATGGCTACACCTTC. This translates into CASSLKGNYGYTF.

This clone showed up many times. J is TRBJ2-7 and V is TRBV14; TRBD1 matches at 8 bases. The CDR3 has 14 residues. CDR1 is SGHDN and CDR2 is FVKESK in the germline V gene. The V segment lost 3 bases and the J segment 2 bases; nucleotides outside the gene matches: 3. CDR3 bases: TGTGCCAGCAGCCATCCGGGACAGGCCTACGAGCAGTACTTC. This codes for CASSHPGQAYEQYF.

This chain connects TRBV30 to TRBJ1-1; no clear D. Germline CDR1 GTSNPN, CDR2 SVGIG (reference sequence). The V end lost 1 base, the J end lost 6 bases, and 12 bases lay between the germline ends. The CDR3 consists of 13 residues. CDR3: CAWSAGDGAEAFF. CDR3 nucleotide sequence: TGTGCCTGGAGTGCCGGTGACGGGGCTGAAGCTTTCTTT.

Here the CDR3 DNA reads TGTGCCAGAGTCGGTCGTGATCAGCCCCAGCATTTT. Translation: CARVGRDQPQHF. The V and J genes are TRBV19 and TRBJ1-5; no clear D. The CDR3 covers 12 residues. Trimming shortened V by 9 bases and J by 5 bases, and 11 bases separated the two germline ends. Germline CDR1 LNHDA, CDR2 SQIVND (reference sequence).

The CDR3 bases are TGTGCCAGCGTTCAGGGTCCGGGGTACGGAGACGAGCAGTACTTC. It is translated as CASVQGPGYGDEQYF. This chain links TRBV6-5 with TRBJ2-7; D is tentatively TRBD1 or TRBD2 (5 bases each). The CDR3 covers 15 residues. CDR1 is MNHEY, CDR2 SVGAGI, per germline. The V end was cut by 8 bases, the J end by 5 bases, with 22 bases between.